This T cell receptor (beta chain) came from a study of response to subunit inactivated influenza vaccine. The CDR3 extends over 13 amino acids. CDR1 and CDR2 (germline): DFQATT, SNEGSKA (reference sequence). V lost 5 bases to trimming and J lost 5 bases, with 13 bases between them. One entry per CDR3 protein, called by TCRdb with MiXCR from the RT-PCR reads. The sample lists about 800,000 distinct CDR3 sequences; roughly 20% were seen once. A few counts support this clonotype. This chain joins TRBV20-1 and TRBJ2-1; D is unclear. The source of this sequence is a man aged 45 to 65 who received an inactivated influenza vaccine. The specimen comprised PBMCs from blood, sampled 5 to 6 days after vaccination. As DNA, the CDR3 is TGCAGTGCTTGGGCCCCCCTCAACAATGAGCAGTTCTTC. As protein: CSAWAPLNNEQFF.